Following are 13 T cell receptor beta chains from one sample sequenced in a study of neoadjuvant anti-PD-1 for oral cavity cancer. Method: immunoSEQ multiplex PCR; TCRdb's copy keeps in-frame clones and lacks some. The table includes 75,000 or so clones, about 80% detected once. The sequences come from PBMCs, collected before nivolumab (anti-PD-1) treatment. The receptor source for this set is a person aged 40-85 years with oral cavity squamous cell carcinoma.

This rearrangement joins TRBV5-1 to TRBJ2-2, with D maybe TRBD1 (6 bases). From germline, CDR1 is SGHRS and CDR2 YFSETQ. V lost 1 base and J lost 10, with 17 bases in between. The CDR3 spans 15 residues. In nucleotides, the CDR3 is TGCGCCAGCAGCTTGCGGGACATAGTTTTCGAGGAGCTGTTTTTT. This encodes CASSLRDIVFEELFF.

In this sample, this clone turned up a few times. The chain has TRBV29-1 and TRBJ1-2; a weak D match, TRBD1 (6 bases). Trimming removed 6 bases at V and 2 bases at J, with 16 bases between. Germline CDR1 is SQVTM and CDR2 is ANQGSEA. CDR3 length: 14 amino acids. In nucleotides, the CDR3 is TGCAGCGTGGAAAACAGGGACGGCAACTATGGCTACACCTTC. The encoded protein is CSVENRDGNYGYTF.

This sequence joins TRBV5-6 and TRBJ2-3, with 8 positions matching TRBD1. V lost 3 bases to trimming and J lost 1 base; unmatched junction nucleotides: 7. Germline CDR1 and CDR2: SGHDT and YYEEEE. CDR3 length equals 16 residues. The CDR3 protein is CASSSDRGSGTDTQYF. CDR3 nucleotides: TGTGCCAGCAGCTCAGACAGGGGTTCGGGCACAGATACGCAGTATTTT.

This rearrangement joins TRBV5-1 to TRBJ1-1; 8 nucleotides line up with TRBD1. The V gene end was trimmed by 2 bases and the J gene end by 5 bases; junction bases not matched to a gene: 8. The CDR3 length is 15 residues. Germline V gene sequence: CDR1 SGHRS, CDR2 YFSETQ. CDR3 loop: CASSFAGGAGTEAFF. DNA of the CDR3: TGCGCCAGCAGCTTTGCAGGGGGCGCGGGAACTGAAGCTTTCTTT.

The chain employs TRBV15 and TRBJ1-1; D remains ambiguous. This CDR3 spans 13 amino acids. CDR1 and CDR2 (germline): LNHNV, YYDKDF (reference sequence). V shed 5 bases and J shed 1 base, with 8 bases lying between them. The CDR3 sequence: CATSWGWNTEAFF. The CDR3 region has the DNA TGTGCCACCAGCTGGGGATGGAACACTGAAGCTTTCTTT.

The chain uses TRBV5-5 and TRBJ2-5; D remains ambiguous. Trimming removed 6 bases from V and 5 bases from J, with 20 bases in between. This CDR3 comprises 15 residues. Germline assignment: CDR1 SGHKS and CDR2 YYEKEE (reference sequence). In DNA, the CDR3 is TGTGCCAGCACCCCCGAGCCCCGGTATGGGGAGACCCAGTACTTC. As protein: CASTPEPRYGETQYF.

The rearrangement joins TRBV5-1 to TRBJ2-3; D is undetermined. The V end lost 2 bases, the J end lost 2 bases, and 6 bases lay between the germline ends. This CDR3 spans 13 amino acids. The germline V gene encodes CDR1 SGHRS and CDR2 YFSETQ. The chain's CDR3 is CASSLTNTDTQYF. The CDR3 DNA sequence: TGCGCCAGCAGCTTAACAAACACAGATACGCAGTATTTT.

The rearrangement links TRBV2 to TRBJ2-7; 8 nucleotides agree with TRBD2. Germline CDR1 and CDR2: SNHLY and FYNNEI. The CDR3 is made up of 15 amino acids. The trim removed 0 bases at V and 5 bases at J, leaving 6 bases unmatched. The chain's CDR3 is CASSEAGLESHEQYF. Here the CDR3 DNA reads TGTGCCAGCAGTGAAGCGGGACTAGAGAGCCACGAGCAGTACTTC.

This chain connects TRBV7-3 to TRBJ2-1, with 7 bases aligning to TRBD1. CDR1 SGHTA and CDR2 FQGTGA come from the germline V gene. V lost 5 bases, J lost 7 bases, and 5 bases stayed unmatched. The CDR3 loop spans 13 amino acids. The CDR3: CASSKSRGNEQFF. As DNA, the CDR3 is TGTGCCAGCAGCAAATCCAGGGGGAATGAGCAGTTCTTC.

The rearrangement links TRBV2 to TRBJ2-3, with D hard to call. Trimming left V 7 bases short and J 3 bases short, with 11 bases between. Germline CDR1 is SNHLY and CDR2 is FYNNEI. This CDR3 has 13 residues. CDR3 amino acids: CASIDNKTDTQYF. The DNA of the CDR3 is TGTGCCAGCATAGACAACAAAACAGATACGCAGTATTTT. Together with reference TRBV2 and TRBJ2-3, the CDR3 gives the full variable domain: EPEVTQTPSHQVTQMGQEVILRCVPISNHLYFYWYRQILGQKVEFLVSFYNNEISEKSEIFDDQFSVERPDGSNFTLKIRSTKLEDSAMYFCASIDNKTDTQYFGPGTRLTVL.

This clone was seen once. The CDR3 nucleotides are TGTGCCAGCAGCTTAACAGGGGAGGGGGAGACCCAGTACTTC. Translation gives CASSLTGEGETQYF. The chain is built from TRBV5-4 and TRBJ2-5, with D perhaps matching TRBD1 or TRBD2 (7 bases each). The germline CDR1 and CDR2 sequences are SGHNT and YYREEE (reference sequence). Between the trimmed V and J ends, which lost 2 bases and 5 bases, there was a span of 13 bases. CDR3 size: 14 residues.

This chain links TRBV27 with TRBJ1-5; tentative D call: TRBD1 (6 bases). Between the trimmed V and J ends, which lost 5 bases and 5 bases, there was a span of 16 bases. The germline V gene has CDR1 MNHEY and CDR2 SMNVEV (reference sequence). This CDR3 has 15 amino acids. CDR3 nucleotide sequence: TGTGCCAGCAGTCTCCTCGGGGGCGCGGATCAGCCCCAGCATTTT. This encodes CASSLLGGADQPQHF.

The V gene is TRBV29-1, the J gene TRBJ1-4, with 8 bases lining up with TRBD1. This CDR3 is built from 14 residues. J lost 13 bases, V lost 7 bases, and 17 bases had no gene match. The germline CDR1 and CDR2 sequences are SQVTM and ANQGSEA. The CDR3 reads CSAEQGGGSTALFF. CDR3 coding DNA: TGCAGCGCAGAACAGGGGGGCGGAAGCACTGCACTGTTTTTT.